This T cell receptor (beta chain) derives from a study of OX40 agonist ivuxolimab in advanced cancers. On this clone: The antigen is not known.

Measured with immunoSEQ multiplex PCR; TCRdb has only the in-frame clones, and not every one. This sample carries around 64,000 clones, around 82% of them seen once, and the ten largest clones take roughly 7.9%. The V and J ends lost 7 bases and 2 bases respectively, with 12 bases between them. CDR3 size: 14 residues. Germline lookup yields CDR1 MNHNS and CDR2 SASEGT. General study points: Nonresponders included some who also had low normalized T-cell clonal expansion.

The source material was CD4+ or CD8+ T cells sorted from blood, sampled in a trial of the OX40 agonist ivuxolimab. The origin of this receptor is an adult with an advanced solid tumor such as melanoma, head and neck, liver or kidney cancer. V and J are TRBV6-1 and TRBJ2-4; D uncertain. The CDR3 loop is CASTTSFTKNIQYF. DNA for the CDR3: TGTGCCAGCACGACTTCTTTTACCAAAAACATTCAGTACTTC.